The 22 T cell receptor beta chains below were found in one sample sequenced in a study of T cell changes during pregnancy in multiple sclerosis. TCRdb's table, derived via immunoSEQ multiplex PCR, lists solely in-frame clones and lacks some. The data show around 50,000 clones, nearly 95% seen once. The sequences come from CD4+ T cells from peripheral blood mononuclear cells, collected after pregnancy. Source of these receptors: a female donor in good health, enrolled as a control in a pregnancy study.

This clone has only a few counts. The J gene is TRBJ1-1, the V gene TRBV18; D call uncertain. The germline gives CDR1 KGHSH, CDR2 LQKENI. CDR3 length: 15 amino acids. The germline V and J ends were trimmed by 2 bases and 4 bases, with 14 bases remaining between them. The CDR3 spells CASSPGRNGVTEAFF. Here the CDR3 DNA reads TGTGCCAGCTCACCAGGGAGGAACGGGGTCACTGAAGCTTTCTTT.

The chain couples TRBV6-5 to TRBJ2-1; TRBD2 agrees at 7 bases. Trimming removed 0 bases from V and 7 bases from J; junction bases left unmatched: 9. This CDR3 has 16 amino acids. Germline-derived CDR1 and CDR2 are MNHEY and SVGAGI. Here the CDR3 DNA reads TGTGCCAGCAGTTACTCGTCCTCGGGGGGTTGGAATGAGCAGTTCTTC. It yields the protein CASSYSSSGGWNEQFF.

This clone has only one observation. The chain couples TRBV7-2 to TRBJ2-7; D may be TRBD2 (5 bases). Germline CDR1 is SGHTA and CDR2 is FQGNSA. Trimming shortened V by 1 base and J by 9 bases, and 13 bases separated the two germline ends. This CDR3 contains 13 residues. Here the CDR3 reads CASSLGYSSGQYF. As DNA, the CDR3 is TGTGCCAGCAGCTTAGGGTACTCGAGCGGGCAGTACTTC.

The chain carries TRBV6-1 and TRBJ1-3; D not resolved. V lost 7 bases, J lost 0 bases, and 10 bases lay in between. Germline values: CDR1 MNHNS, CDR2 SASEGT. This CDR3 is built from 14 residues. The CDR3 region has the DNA TGTGCCAGCACTCTACTACTCTCTGGAAACACCATATATTTT. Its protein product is CASTLLLSGNTIYF.

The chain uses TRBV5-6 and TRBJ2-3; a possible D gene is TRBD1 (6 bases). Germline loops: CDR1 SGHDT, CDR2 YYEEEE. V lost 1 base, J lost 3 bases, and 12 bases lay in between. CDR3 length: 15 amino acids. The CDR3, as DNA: TGTGCCAGCAGCTTGAGGTCAGGGGCGACAGATACGCAGTATTTT. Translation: CASSLRSGATDTQYF.

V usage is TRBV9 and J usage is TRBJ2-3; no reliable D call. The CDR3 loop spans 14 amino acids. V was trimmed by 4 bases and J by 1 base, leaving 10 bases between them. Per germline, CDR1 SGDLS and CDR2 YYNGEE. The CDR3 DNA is TGTGCCAGCAGCATGCACCAGGGCACAGATACGCAGTATTTT. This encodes CASSMHQGTDTQYF.

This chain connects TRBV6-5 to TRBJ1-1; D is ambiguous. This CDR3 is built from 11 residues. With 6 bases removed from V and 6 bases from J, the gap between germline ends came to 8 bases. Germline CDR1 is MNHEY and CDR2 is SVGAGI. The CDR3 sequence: CASSHSAEAFF. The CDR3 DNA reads TGTGCCAGCAGCCACAGTGCTGAAGCTTTCTTT.

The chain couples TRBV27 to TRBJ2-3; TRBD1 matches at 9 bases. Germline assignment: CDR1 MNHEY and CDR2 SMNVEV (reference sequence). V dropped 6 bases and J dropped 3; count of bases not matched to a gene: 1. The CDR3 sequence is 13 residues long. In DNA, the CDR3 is TGTGCCAGCAGGGGACAGGGAACAGATACGCAGTATTTT. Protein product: CASRGQGTDTQYF.

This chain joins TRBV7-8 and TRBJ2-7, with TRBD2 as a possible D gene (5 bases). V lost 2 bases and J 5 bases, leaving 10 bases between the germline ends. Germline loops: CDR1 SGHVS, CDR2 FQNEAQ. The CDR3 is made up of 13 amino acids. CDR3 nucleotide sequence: TGTGCCAGCAGCTTAAATGAGGGCCACGAGCAGTACTTC. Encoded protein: CASSLNEGHEQYF.

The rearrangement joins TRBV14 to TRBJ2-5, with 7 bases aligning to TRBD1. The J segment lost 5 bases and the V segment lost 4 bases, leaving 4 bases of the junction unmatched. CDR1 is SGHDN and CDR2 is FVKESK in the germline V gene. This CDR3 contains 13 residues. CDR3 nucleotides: TGTGCCAGCAGCCGACAGGGCTTCGAGACCCAGTACTTC. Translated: CASSRQGFETQYF.

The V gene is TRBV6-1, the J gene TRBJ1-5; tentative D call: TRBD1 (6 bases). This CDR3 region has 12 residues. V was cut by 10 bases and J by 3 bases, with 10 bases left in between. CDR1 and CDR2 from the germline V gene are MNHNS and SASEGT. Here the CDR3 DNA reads TGTGCCACCAGGACAGTCAATCAGCCCCAGCATTTT. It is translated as CATRTVNQPQHF.

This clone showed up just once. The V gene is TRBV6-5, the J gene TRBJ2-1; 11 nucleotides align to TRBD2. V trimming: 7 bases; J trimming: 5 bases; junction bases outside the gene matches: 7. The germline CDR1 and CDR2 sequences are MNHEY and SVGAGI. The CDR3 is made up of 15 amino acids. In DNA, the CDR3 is TGTGCCAGCACCACACTAGCGGGGGACCACAATGAGCAGTTCTTC. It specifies CASTTLAGDHNEQFF.

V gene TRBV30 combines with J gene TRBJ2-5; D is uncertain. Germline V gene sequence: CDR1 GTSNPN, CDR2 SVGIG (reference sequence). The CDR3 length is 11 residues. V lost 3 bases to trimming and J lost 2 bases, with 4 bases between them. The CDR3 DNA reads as TGTGCCTGGAGCGCGCAAGAGACCCAGTACTTC. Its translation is CAWSAQETQYF.

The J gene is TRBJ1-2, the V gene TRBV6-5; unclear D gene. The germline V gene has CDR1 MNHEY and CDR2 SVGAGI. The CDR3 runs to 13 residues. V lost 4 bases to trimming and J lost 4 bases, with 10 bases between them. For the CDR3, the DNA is TGTGCCAGCAGTTCCGCGGCGGGCTATGGCTACACCTTC. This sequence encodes CASSSAAGYGYTF.

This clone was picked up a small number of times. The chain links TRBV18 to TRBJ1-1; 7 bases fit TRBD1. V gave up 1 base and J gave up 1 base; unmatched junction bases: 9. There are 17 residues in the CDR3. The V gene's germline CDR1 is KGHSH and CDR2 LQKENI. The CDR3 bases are TGTGCCAGCTCACCACGCCGCATGACAGGGAGGAACACTGAAGCTTTCTTT. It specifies CASSPRRMTGRNTEAFF.

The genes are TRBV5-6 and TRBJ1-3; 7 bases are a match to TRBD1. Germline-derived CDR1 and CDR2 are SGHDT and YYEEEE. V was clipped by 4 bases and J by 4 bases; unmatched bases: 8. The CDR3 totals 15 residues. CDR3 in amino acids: CASSETGRVGNTIYF. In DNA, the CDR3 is TGTGCCAGCAGCGAGACAGGGAGAGTAGGAAACACCATATATTTT.

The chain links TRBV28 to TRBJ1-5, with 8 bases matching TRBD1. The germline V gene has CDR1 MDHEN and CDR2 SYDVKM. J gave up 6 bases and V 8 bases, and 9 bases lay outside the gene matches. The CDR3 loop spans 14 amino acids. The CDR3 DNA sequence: TGTGCCAGCGGCTCGACAGGGGCACTTCAGCCCCAGCATTTT. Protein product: CASGSTGALQPQHF.

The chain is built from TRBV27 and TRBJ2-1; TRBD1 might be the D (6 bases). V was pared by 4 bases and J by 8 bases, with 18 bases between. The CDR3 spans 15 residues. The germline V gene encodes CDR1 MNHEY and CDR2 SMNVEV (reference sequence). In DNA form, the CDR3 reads TGTGCCAGCAGTTCCCCCCAGGGGCGCTCGGATGAGCAGTTCTTC. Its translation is CASSSPQGRSDEQFF.

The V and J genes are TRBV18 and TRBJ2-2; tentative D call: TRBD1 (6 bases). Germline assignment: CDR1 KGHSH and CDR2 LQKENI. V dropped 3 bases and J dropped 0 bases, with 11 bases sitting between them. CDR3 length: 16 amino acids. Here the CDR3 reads CASSPGALPNTGELFF. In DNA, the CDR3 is TGTGCCAGCTCACCGGGGGCACTACCGAACACCGGGGAGCTGTTTTTT.

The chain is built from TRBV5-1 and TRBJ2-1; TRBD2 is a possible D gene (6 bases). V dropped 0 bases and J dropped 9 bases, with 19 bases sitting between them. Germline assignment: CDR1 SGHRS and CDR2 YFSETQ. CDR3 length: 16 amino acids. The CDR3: CASSLGGTSLQSEQFF. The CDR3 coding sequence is TGCGCCAGCAGCTTGGGAGGCACTAGCCTACAATCTGAGCAGTTCTTC.

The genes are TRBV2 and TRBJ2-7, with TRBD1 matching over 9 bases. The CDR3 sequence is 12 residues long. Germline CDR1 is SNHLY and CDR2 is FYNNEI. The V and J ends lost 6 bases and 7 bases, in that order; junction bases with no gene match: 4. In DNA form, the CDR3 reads TGTGCCAGCAGACCGACAGGGGGTGAGCAGTACTTC. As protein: CASRPTGGEQYF.

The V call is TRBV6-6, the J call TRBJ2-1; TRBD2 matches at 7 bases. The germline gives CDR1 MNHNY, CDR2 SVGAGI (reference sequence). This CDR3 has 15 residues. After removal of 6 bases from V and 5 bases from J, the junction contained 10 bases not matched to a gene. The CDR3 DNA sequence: TGTGCCAGCAGCCGCTTCTCTAGCGGCCACAATGAGCAGTTCTTC. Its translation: CASSRFSSGHNEQFF.